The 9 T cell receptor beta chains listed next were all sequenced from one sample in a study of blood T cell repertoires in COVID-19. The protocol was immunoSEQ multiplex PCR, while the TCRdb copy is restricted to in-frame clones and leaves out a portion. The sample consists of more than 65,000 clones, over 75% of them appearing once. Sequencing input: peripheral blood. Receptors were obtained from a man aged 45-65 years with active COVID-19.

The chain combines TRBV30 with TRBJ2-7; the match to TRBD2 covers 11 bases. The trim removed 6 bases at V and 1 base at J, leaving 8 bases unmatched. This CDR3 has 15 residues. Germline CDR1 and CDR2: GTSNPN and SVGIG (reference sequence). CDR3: CACPETSGASYEQYF. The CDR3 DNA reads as TGTGCCTGTCCGGAGACTAGCGGGGCGTCCTACGAGCAGTACTTC.

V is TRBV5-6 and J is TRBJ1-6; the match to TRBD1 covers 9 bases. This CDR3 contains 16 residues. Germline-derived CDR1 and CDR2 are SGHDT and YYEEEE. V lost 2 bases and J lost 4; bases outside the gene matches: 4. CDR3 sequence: CASSLDRGSYNSPLHF. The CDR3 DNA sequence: TGTGCCAGCAGCTTAGACAGGGGGTCATATAATTCACCCCTCCACTTT.

The CDR3 region has the DNA TGCGCCAGCAGCCCCGGTCCGGGGGGCTCCTACAATGAGCAGTTCTTC. Amino acids: CASSPGPGGSYNEQFF. The V call is TRBV4-3, the J call TRBJ2-1, with 7 bases lining up with TRBD2. The V gene end was trimmed by 4 bases and the J gene end by 0 bases; junction bases not matched to a gene: 6. Germline-derived CDR1 and CDR2 are LGHNA and YSLEER. This CDR3 region has 16 residues.

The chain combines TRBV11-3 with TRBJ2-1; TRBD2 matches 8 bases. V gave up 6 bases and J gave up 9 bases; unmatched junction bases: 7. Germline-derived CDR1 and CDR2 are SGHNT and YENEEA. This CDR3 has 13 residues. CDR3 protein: CASSFLTSGEQFF. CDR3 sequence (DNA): TGTGCCAGCAGTTTCCTTACTAGCGGTGAGCAGTTCTTC. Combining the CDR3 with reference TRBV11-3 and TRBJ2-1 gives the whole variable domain EAGVVQSPRYKIIEKKQPVAFWCNPISGHNTLYWYLQNLGQGPELLIRYENEEAVDDSQLPKDRFSAERLKGVDSTLKIQPAELGDSAVYLCASSFLTSGEQFFGPGTRLTVL.

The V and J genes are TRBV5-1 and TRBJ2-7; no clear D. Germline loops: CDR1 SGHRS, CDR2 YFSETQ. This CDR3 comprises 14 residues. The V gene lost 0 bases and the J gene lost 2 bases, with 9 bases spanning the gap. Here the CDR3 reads CASSLVVGTYEQYF. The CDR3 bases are TGCGCCAGCAGCTTGGTGGTCGGTACCTACGAGCAGTACTTC. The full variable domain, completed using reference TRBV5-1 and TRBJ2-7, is KAGVTQTPRYLIKTRGQQVTLSCSPISGHRSVSWYQQTPGQGLQFLFEYFSETQRNKGNFPGRFSGRQFSNSRSEMNVSTLELGDSALYLCASSLVVGTYEQYFGPGTRLTVT.

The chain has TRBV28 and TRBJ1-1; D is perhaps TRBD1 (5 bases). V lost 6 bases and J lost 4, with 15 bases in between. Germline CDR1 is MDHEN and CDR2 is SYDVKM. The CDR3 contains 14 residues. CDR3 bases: TGTGCCAGCAGCATGGACGGCGGGACCACTGAAGCTTTCTTT. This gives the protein CASSMDGGTTEAFF.

CDR3 residues: CASSSKLAGGYNEQFF. DNA for the CDR3: TGTGCCAGCAGCTCCAAACTAGCGGGGGGTTACAATGAGCAGTTCTTC. The V call is TRBV11-2, the J call TRBJ2-1; TRBD2 matches 12 bases. Germline CDR1 SGHAT, CDR2 FQNNGV. The CDR3 length is 16 residues. Losses at the gene ends were 4 bases for V and 4 bases for J; bases not matched to a gene: 5.

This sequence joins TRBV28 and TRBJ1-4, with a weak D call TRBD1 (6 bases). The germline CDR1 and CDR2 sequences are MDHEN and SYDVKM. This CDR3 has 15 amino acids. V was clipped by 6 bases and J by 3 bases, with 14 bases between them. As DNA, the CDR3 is TGTGCCAGCAGGGACGAGGGGGTGGCTAATGAAAAACTGTTTTTT. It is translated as CASRDEGVANEKLFF.

CDR3 sequence reads: CASSLRNTIYF. In DNA, the CDR3 is TGTGCCAGCAGCTTGCGGAACACCATATATTTT. The rearrangement uses TRBV5-6 and TRBJ1-3; the D is unclear. The length of the CDR3 is 11 residues. Germline CDR1 SGHDT, CDR2 YYEEEE. V was shortened by 1 base and J by 7 bases, with 3 bases between the two germline ends. The whole variable domain, remainder taken from reference TRBV5-6 and TRBJ1-3, is DAGVTQSPTHLIKTRGQQVTLRCSPKSGHDTVSWYQQALGQGPQFIFQYYEEEERQRGNFPDRFSGHQFPNYSSELNVNALLLGDSALYLCASSLRNTIYFGEGSWLTVV.